This T cell receptor beta chain is drawn from a study of cytomegalovirus exposure and HLA in healthy donors. With respect to this clone: What it recognizes is unknown.

In the PCR, 60 Vbeta and 13 Jbeta primers were used. The repertoire was sequenced with immunoSEQ multiplex PCR; TCRdb's copy has only in-frame clones and lacks some. This sample yields almost 200,000 clones, of which around 79% are seen a single time; roughly 0.4% belongs to the top ten. Study-wide points: The Asian-associated ancestry cluster reportedly had fewer N-insertions than the approximately 670-donor mean in a later analysis.

Germline V lookup: CDR1 ENHRY, CDR2 SYGVKD. This CDR3 has 13 residues. The V and J ends lost 5 bases and 1 base respectively, with 7 bases between them. The chain combines TRBV10-3 with TRBJ2-3, with a possible D match to TRBD2 (6 bases). The source is a male donor in good health and CMV-seropositive. The sequenced sample was PBMCs. The CDR3 region has the DNA TGTGCCATCAGTTGGGGGGGCACAGATACGCAGTATTTT. It translates to CAISWGGTDTQYF.